Following are 2 T cell receptor beta chains from one sample sequenced in a study of graft-versus-host responses after intestinal transplantation. The antigens of these receptors remain unknown. The data were produced by immunoSEQ multiplex PCR, yet TCRdb's version contains in-frame clones alone and is incomplete. The table records about 93,000 clones, over 80% of them present only once. The sequencing used unstimulated CD8+ T cells sorted from spleen or lymph node cells, collected before intestinal transplant. These receptors were taken from a human donor who received an intestinal transplant.

This rearrangement joins TRBV30 to TRBJ1-6; 10 positions match TRBD1. The CDR3 covers 14 residues. J was trimmed by 8 bases and V by 5 bases; bases with no gene match: 6. Germline assignment: CDR1 GTSNPN and CDR2 SVGIG (reference sequence). In nucleotides, the CDR3 is TGTGCCTGGGCCTCCGGGACAGGGGATTCACCCCTCCACTTT. Protein product: CAWASGTGDSPLHF.

The chain joins TRBV7-2 to TRBJ1-3, with D possibly matching TRBD1 (5 bases). The CDR3 extends over 19 amino acids. CDR1 and CDR2 (germline): SGHTA, FQGNSA. V was shortened by 5 bases and J by 2 bases, with 25 bases between the two germline ends. This chain's CDR3 is CASSREIPRAGFPGNTIYF. In DNA form, the CDR3 reads TGTGCCAGCAGCCGAGAGATCCCCAGGGCCGGTTTTCCTGGAAACACCATATATTTT.